A single T cell receptor (beta chain) is shown here with its context. Mouse gene names apply. The read terminates 1 residue before the CDR3 end, so the remaining end is supplied by the germline J gene. The entry originates in a study of tissue T cells after allogeneic stem cell transplantation. Sequencing of TCRbeta CDR3 at survey depth gave sequences and template counts. The protocol was immunoSEQ multiplex PCR, while the TCRdb copy is restricted to in-frame clones and leaves out a portion. The table lists around 50,000 clones, around 66% of them singletons, with 0.5% to 0.65% in the top ten. The germline CDR1 and CDR2 sequences are SGHSA and FRNQAP. V lost 1 base and J lost 4; bases outside the gene matches: 6. The CDR3 consists of 17 residues.

The chain recombines TRBV16 with TRBJ2-2; 10 bases are shared with TRBD1. This receptor was taken from a pool of C57BL/6 mice in good health. Material for sequencing was sorted cells pooled from one or two spleens. This CDR3 reads CASSLAPGQGSTGQLYF. The part of the CDR3 DNA that was read is TGTGCAAGCAGCTTAGCTCCGGGACAGGGGTCCACCGGGCAGCTCTAC.